This T cell receptor (beta chain) was recorded in a study of a mutant IDH1 vaccine in newly diagnosed glioma. Study-level information: Patients were started on vaccination 4-6 weeks after radiotherapy alone, or with temozolomide cycles.

TCRdb keeps only in-frame clones here, not all; method: immunoSEQ multiplex PCR. The repertoire holds around 57,000 clones, 80% to 85% seen once, with over 3.5% in the top ten. Time point specified: week 35, safety follow-up. It was 300 ug of mutant IDH1 20-mer peptide that made up each vaccine dose, given with topical imiquimod. On this clone: Its antigen is currently unknown.

Germline V lookup: CDR1 MDHEN, CDR2 SYDVKM. V lost 6 bases to trimming and J lost 0 bases; unmatched junction nucleotides: 5. The CDR3 is made up of 16 amino acids. The chain recombines TRBV28 with TRBJ1-5; the match to TRBD1 covers 10 bases. Sequences were derived from PBMCs, sampled from a glioma patient whose treatment included an IDH1 peptide vaccine. The source is a man aged 25 to 40 with glioma. The CDR3 sequence: CASSHGTGASNQPQHF. The CDR3 DNA reads TGTGCCAGCAGCCACGGGACAGGGGCTAGCAATCAGCCCCAGCATTTT.